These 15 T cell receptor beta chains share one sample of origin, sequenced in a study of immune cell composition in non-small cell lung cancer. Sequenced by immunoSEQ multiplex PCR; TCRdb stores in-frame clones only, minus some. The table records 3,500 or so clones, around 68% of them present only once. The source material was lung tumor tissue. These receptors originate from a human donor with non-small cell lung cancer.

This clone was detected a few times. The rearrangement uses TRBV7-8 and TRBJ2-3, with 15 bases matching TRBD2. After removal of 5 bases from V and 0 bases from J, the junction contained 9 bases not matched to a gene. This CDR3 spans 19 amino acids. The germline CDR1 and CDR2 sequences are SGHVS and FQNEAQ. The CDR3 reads CASSPGLAGGEASTDTQYF. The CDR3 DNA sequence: TGTGCCAGCAGCCCCGGACTAGCGGGAGGGGAGGCTAGCACAGATACGCAGTATTTT.

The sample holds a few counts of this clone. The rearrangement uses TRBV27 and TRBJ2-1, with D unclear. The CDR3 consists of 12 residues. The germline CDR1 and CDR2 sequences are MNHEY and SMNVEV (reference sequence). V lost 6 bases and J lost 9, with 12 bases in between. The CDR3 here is CASSPLYGEQFF. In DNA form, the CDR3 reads TGTGCCAGCAGCCCCCTCTACGGTGAGCAGTTCTTC.

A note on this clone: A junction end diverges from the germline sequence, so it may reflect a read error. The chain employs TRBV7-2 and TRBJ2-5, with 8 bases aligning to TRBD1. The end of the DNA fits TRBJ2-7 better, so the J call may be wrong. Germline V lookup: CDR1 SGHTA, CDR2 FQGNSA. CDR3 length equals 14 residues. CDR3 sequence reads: CASSLDRGGHEQYF. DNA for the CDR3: TGTGCCAGCAGTTTAGACAGGGGCGGACACGAGCAGTACTTC.

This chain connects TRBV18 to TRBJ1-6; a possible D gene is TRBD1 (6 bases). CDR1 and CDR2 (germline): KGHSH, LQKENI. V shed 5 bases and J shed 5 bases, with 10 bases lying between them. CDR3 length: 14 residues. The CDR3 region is CASSSTGNNSPLHF. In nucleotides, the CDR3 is TGTGCCAGCTCATCAACAGGGAATAATTCACCCCTCCACTTT. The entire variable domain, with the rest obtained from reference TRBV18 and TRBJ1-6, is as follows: NAGVMQNPRHLVRRRGQEARLRCSPMKGHSHVYWYRQLPEEGLKFMVYLQKENIIDESGMPKERFSAEFPKEGPSILRIQQVVRGDSAAYFCASSSTGNNSPLHFGNGTRLTVT.

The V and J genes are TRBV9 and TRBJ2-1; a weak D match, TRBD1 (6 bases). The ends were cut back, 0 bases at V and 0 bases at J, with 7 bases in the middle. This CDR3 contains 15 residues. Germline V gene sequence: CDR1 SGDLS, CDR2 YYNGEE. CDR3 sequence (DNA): TGTGCCAGCAGCGTAGCAGGGGACTCCTACAATGAGCAGTTCTTC. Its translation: CASSVAGDSYNEQFF.

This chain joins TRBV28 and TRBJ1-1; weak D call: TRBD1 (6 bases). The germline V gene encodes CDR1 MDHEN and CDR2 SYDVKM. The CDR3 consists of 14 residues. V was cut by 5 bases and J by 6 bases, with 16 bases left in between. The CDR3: CASSSNRARAEAFF. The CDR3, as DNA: TGTGCCAGCAGTAGCAACAGGGCCAGGGCTGAAGCTTTCTTT.

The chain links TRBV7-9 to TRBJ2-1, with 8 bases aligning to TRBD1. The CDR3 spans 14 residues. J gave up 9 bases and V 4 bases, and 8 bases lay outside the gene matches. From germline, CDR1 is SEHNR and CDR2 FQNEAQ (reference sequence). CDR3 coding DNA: TGTGCCAGCAGCTCCCTTCTACAGGGGGTTGAGCAGTTCTTC. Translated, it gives CASSSLLQGVEQFF.

As DNA, the CDR3 is TGTGCCAGCAGTTTAGCGTACAGGCGTCGGGCTATCTACAATGAGCAGTTCTTC. Translating gives CASSLAYRRRAIYNEQFF. V is TRBV27 and J is TRBJ2-1; D perhaps matches TRBD1 (5 bases). This CDR3 comprises 18 residues. V gave up 2 bases and J gave up 3 bases, with 20 bases separating them. From germline, CDR1 is MNHEY and CDR2 SMNVEV (reference sequence).

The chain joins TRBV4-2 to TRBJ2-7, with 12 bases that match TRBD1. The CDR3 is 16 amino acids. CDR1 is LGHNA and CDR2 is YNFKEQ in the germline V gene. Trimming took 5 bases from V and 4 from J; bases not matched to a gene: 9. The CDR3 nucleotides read TGTGCCAGCAGCTTGGTGGGGACAGGGGGCTGGTACGAGCAGTACTTC. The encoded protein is CASSLVGTGGWYEQYF.

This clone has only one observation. The CDR3 DNA is TGCGCCAGCAGCCAAGACCCCCCTAGCGGGGGGGTTAGCACCGGGGAGCTGTTTTTT. This translates into CASSQDPPSGGVSTGELFF. This sequence joins TRBV4-3 and TRBJ2-2; 12 bases agree with TRBD2. The V and J ends lost 0 bases and 4 bases, in that order; junction bases with no gene match: 9. The V gene's germline CDR1 is LGHNA and CDR2 YSLEER. There are 19 residues in the CDR3.

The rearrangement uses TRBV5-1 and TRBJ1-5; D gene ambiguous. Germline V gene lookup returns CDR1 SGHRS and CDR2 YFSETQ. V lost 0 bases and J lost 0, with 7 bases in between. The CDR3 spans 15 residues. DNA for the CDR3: TGCGCCAGCAGCTTGGGTCCCAGTAGCAATCAGCCCCAGCATTTT. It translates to CASSLGPSSNQPQHF.

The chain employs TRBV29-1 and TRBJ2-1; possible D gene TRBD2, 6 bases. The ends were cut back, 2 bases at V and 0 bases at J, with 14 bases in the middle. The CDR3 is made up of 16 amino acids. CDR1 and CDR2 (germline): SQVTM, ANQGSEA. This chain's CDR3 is CSVEPPGRSSYNEQFF. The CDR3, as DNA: TGCAGCGTTGAACCCCCTGGGAGGAGCTCCTACAATGAGCAGTTCTTC.

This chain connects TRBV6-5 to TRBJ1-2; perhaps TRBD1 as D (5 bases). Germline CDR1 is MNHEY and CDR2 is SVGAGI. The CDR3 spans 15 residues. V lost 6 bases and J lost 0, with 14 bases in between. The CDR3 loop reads CASRAPRRANYGYTF. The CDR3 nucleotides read TGTGCCAGCAGAGCCCCGCGCAGGGCTAACTATGGCTACACCTTC.

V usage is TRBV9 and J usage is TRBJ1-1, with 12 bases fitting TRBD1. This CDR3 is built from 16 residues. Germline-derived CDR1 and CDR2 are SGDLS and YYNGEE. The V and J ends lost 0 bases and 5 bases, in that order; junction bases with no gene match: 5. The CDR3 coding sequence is TGTGCCAGCAGCGTAGGCGGGACAGGGGGCTTGACTGAAGCTTTCTTT. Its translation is CASSVGGTGGLTEAFF.

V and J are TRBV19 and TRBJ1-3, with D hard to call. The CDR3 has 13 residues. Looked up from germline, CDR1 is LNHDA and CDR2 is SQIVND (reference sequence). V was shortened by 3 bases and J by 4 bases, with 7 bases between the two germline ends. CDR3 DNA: TGTGCCAGTAGTATCAACGGGGGAAACACCATATATTTT. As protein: CASSINGGNTIYF.